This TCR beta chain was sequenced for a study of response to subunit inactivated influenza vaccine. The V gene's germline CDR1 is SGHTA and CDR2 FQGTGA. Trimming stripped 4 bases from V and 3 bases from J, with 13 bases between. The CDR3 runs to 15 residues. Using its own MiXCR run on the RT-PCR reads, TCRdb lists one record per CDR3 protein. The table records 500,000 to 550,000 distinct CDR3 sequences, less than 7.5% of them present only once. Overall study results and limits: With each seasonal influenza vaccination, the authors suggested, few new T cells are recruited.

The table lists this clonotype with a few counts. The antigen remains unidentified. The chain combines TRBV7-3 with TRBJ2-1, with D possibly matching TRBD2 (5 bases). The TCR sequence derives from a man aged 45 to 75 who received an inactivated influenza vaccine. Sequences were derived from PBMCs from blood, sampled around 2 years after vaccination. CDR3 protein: CASSSLADNYNEQFF. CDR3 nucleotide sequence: TGTGCCAGCAGCTCGCTAGCAGACAACTACAATGAGCAGTTCTTC.